This TCR beta chain was documented in a study of shared clonotypes between healthy human individuals. Background on the study: Plates per donor: three CD4 naive, three CD4 memory, two CD8 naive, one CD8 memory. Notes on the study in general: Donors were few, which limited the genetic and exposure-history diversity represented. Of the naive CD4 clonotypes, around 4.7% were shared across a handful of donors.

The naive CD8 fraction comprised CD45RO-negative cells positively selected for CCR7 and excluded terminally differentiated effector memory CD45RA+ cells. As regards this clone: The target antigen is unknown.

Original data processing: In the immunoSEQ data, sequences were junction-only and lacked quality scores, so filtering differed. Produced via immunoSEQ multiplex PCR; TCRdb's table is partial and in-frame only. The V and J calls and clone size are taken from that table; D and trimming were inferred from the DNA. This repertoire shows about 820,000 clones, more than 85% found once; its top ten account for under 30%. Germline CDR1 SQVTM, CDR2 ANQGSEA. The CDR3 extends over 13 amino acids. V gave up 1 base and J gave up 5 bases; unmatched junction bases: 4. The receptor comes from a man between 25 and 39 years old in good health. The chain has TRBV29-1 and TRBJ1-2; the match to TRBD1 covers 7 bases. Sequencing used naive CD8+ T cells sorted from blood. For the CDR3, the DNA is TGCAGCGTTGAAGTTGGGGACAGATATGGCTACACCTTC. Translated, it gives CSVEVGDRYGYTF.